This record concerns one T cell receptor (beta chain) sequence. The antigen is undetermined. These data belong to a study of response to subunit inactivated influenza vaccine. Findings of the study overall: A suggestion made by the authors is that each seasonal influenza vaccination recruits few new T cells.

TCRdb re-called the RT-PCR reads with MiXCR, one entry per CDR3 protein. Here the sample spans some 850,000 distinct CDR3 sequences, less than 20% being singletons. The TCR sequence derives from a man aged 50 or older who received an inactivated influenza vaccine. Sequenced here: PBMCs from blood, sampled 4 to 6 days after vaccination.

Here the CDR3 reads CASSYAPVGGNGYTF. The CDR3 nucleotides are TGTGCCAGCAGTTACGCGCCAGTTGGGGGGAATGGCTACACCTTC. The chain is built from TRBV6-5 and TRBJ1-2, with TRBD1 as a possible D gene (5 bases). Trimming shortened V by 2 bases and J by 6 bases, and 16 bases separated the two germline ends. Germline CDR1 MNHEY, CDR2 SVGAGI. The CDR3 loop spans 15 amino acids.